What follows are 10 T cell receptor beta chains derived from one specimen sequenced in a study of pediatric ulcerative colitis. Generated by immunoSEQ multiplex PCR, the TCRdb table keeps only in-frame clones and is missing some. This table has about 5,800 clones, roughly 86% appearing once. Sequencing input: blood. These receptors came from a girl aged 5-17 years who was a control in a study of pediatric ulcerative colitis.

The rearrangement joins TRBV19 to TRBJ1-1; TRBD1 matches at 8 bases. CDR3 length: 14 amino acids. Looked up from germline, CDR1 is LNHDA and CDR2 is SQIVND (reference sequence). The V gene end was trimmed by 5 bases and the J gene end by 6 bases; junction bases not matched to a gene: 8. The CDR3 spells CASSARTGISEAFF. The CDR3 DNA sequence: TGTGCCAGTAGTGCTCGGACAGGGATCTCTGAAGCTTTCTTT.

The genes are TRBV6-5 and TRBJ2-1; tentative D call: TRBD2 (6 bases). CDR3 length: 13 amino acids. V gave up 2 bases and J gave up 8 bases, with 10 bases separating them. Germline V gene data show CDR1 as MNHEY and CDR2 as SVGAGI. In DNA form, the CDR3 reads TGTGCCAGCAGTTACCGGGAGATAGATGAGCAGTTCTTC. Protein: CASSYREIDEQFF.

V gene TRBV28 combines with J gene TRBJ2-1; 8 bases are shared with TRBD1. The germline CDR1 and CDR2 sequences are MDHEN and SYDVKM. The CDR3 has 18 amino acids. Trimming cost V 2 bases and J 4 bases; bases outside gene matches: 13. Here the CDR3 DNA reads TGTGCCAGCAGTTTACTATCCTTTTCAGGACAGGGATACAATGAGCAGTTCTTC. Translating gives CASSLLSFSGQGYNEQFF.

This chain joins TRBV6-5 and TRBJ2-7, with D perhaps matching TRBD2 (6 bases). The CDR3 is 15 residues long. Per the germline V gene, CDR1 is MNHEY and CDR2 is SVGAGI. Trimming took 2 bases from V and 0 from J, leaving 11 bases between them. The CDR3 sequence: CASSYVTGGSYEQYF. In DNA form, the CDR3 reads TGTGCCAGCAGTTACGTAACCGGGGGCTCCTACGAGCAGTACTTC.

V usage is TRBV7-9 and J usage is TRBJ2-2; 8 bases agree with TRBD1. The J segment lost 4 bases and the V segment lost 1 base, leaving 5 bases of the junction unmatched. Per germline, CDR1 SEHNR and CDR2 FQNEAQ (reference sequence). The CDR3 contains 16 residues. In DNA, the CDR3 is TGTGCCAGCAGCTTAGATCAGGGGGCGATCACCGGGGAGCTGTTTTTT. Residues: CASSLDQGAITGELFF.

V is TRBV7-9 and J is TRBJ1-5, with 8 bases aligning to TRBD1. The V and J ends lost 6 bases and 6 bases, in that order; junction bases with no gene match: 7. CDR1 is SEHNR, CDR2 FQNEAQ, per germline (reference sequence). This CDR3 spans 14 amino acids. The CDR3 nucleotides read TGTGCCAGCAGGGGGACAGGCCCCCGTCAGCCCCAGCATTTT. Its protein is CASRGTGPRQPQHF.

The rearrangement joins TRBV6-5 to TRBJ1-5; D remains ambiguous. CDR1 is MNHEY, CDR2 SVGAGI, per germline. The CDR3 is 13 amino acids. V lost 4 bases and J lost 7, with 11 bases in between. The CDR3 region is CASSSSGMQPQHF. In DNA, the CDR3 is TGTGCCAGCAGTTCCTCGGGAATGCAGCCCCAGCATTTT.

The CDR3 sequence: CASSEGTGTTGELFF. The CDR3, as DNA: TGTGCCAGCAGTGAAGGGACAGGGACCACCGGGGAGCTGTTTTTT. The chain uses TRBV6-1 and TRBJ2-2; 8 nucleotides line up with TRBD1. J lost 4 bases, V lost 1 base, and 2 bases had no gene match. Germline V gene data show CDR1 as MNHNS and CDR2 as SASEGT. The CDR3 is made up of 15 amino acids.

This chain joins TRBV25-1 and TRBJ1-2; possibly TRBD1 for D (5 bases). Germline values: CDR1 MGHDK, CDR2 SYGVNS. The CDR3 is 15 amino acids. Trimming left V 4 bases short and J 8 bases short, with 20 bases between. Here the CDR3 reads CASSGPSREGNGYTF. The CDR3 nucleotides read TGTGCCAGCAGTGGCCCCTCCAGGGAGGGGAACGGCTACACCTTC.

This clone was recorded a few times. The chain carries TRBV7-8 and TRBJ1-1; weak D call: TRBD1 (5 bases). Germline CDR1 reads SGHVS; CDR2 reads FQNEAQ. The CDR3 is 15 residues long. Trimming stripped 3 bases from V and 4 bases from J, with 15 bases between. The CDR3 spells CASSLPQARGTEAFF. The DNA of the CDR3 is TGTGCCAGCAGCTTGCCCCAAGCAAGGGGCACTGAAGCTTTCTTT.